These 17 T cell receptor beta chains came from one sample sequenced in a study of response to subunit inactivated influenza vaccine. MiXCR, run by TCRdb on the RT-PCR reads, gives a single entry per CDR3 protein. The repertoire has some 600,000 distinct CDR3 sequences, approximately 14% of them found once; the top ten carry 7.6%. The sequences come from PBMCs from blood, collected around 14 days before vaccination. These receptors all come from a man aged 45-60 years who received an inactivated influenza vaccine.

This rearrangement joins TRBV4-1 to TRBJ2-5, with a weak D call TRBD1 (6 bases). Trimming removed 0 bases from V and 7 bases from J, with 15 bases in between. Per germline, CDR1 MGHRA and CDR2 YSYEKL. The CDR3 consists of 15 residues. Written as DNA, the CDR3 is TGCGCCAGCAGCCAAGAGGGACACCCCCACGGGACCCAGTACTTC. It codes for CASSQEGHPHGTQYF.

The chain combines TRBV5-1 with TRBJ2-3, with a weak D call TRBD1 (6 bases). V lost 1 base and J 4 bases, leaving 10 bases between the germline ends. The CDR3 is made up of 14 amino acids. The germline V gene encodes CDR1 SGHRS and CDR2 YFSETQ. This chain's CDR3 is CASSLMGAPDTQYF. The DNA of the CDR3 is TGCGCCAGCAGCTTGATGGGGGCCCCAGATACGCAGTATTTT.

V usage is TRBV20-1 and J usage is TRBJ2-1; tentatively, D is TRBD2 (6 bases). The V gene lost 0 bases and the J gene lost 12 bases, with 21 bases spanning the gap. CDR3 length equals 15 residues. CDR1 is DFQATT, CDR2 SNEGSKA, per germline (reference sequence). DNA for the CDR3: TGCAGTGCTAGAGATCCGGTGGGAGGAGTCGGTGGGCAGTTCTTC. This translates into CSARDPVGGVGGQFF.

The chain carries TRBV7-2 and TRBJ1-1; TRBD1 agrees at 8 bases. CDR3 length: 16 residues. Per germline, CDR1 SGHTA and CDR2 FQGNSA. V shed 1 base, J shed 1 base, and the junction held 5 bases outside the gene matches. The CDR3 spells CASSLGQGSRNTEAFF. In DNA form, the CDR3 reads TGTGCCAGCAGCTTAGGACAGGGGAGCCGGAACACTGAAGCTTTCTTT.

The sample holds a few counts of this clonotype. The chain couples TRBV10-3 to TRBJ2-5; D might be TRBD1 (5 bases). The CDR3 runs 13 residues. Trimming stripped 5 bases from V and 2 bases from J, with 9 bases between. Germline CDR1 is ENHRY and CDR2 is SYGVKD. The CDR3 bases are TGTGCCATCAGTCCAGACAGTCAAGAGACCCAGTACTTC. Encoded protein: CAISPDSQETQYF.

This clonotype has more than one count but fewer than ten. CDR3 residues: CASSRMGIGQTEETQYF. CDR3 bases: TGTGCCAGCAGCCGTATGGGGATCGGACAGACCGAAGAGACCCAGTACTTC. V gene TRBV28 combines with J gene TRBJ2-5, with D possibly TRBD1 on 6 matching bases. This CDR3 comprises 17 residues. With 6 bases removed from V and 3 bases from J, the gap between germline ends came to 23 bases. Germline V CDR1 and CDR2: MDHEN, SYDVKM.

This clonotype was counted only a few times. The chain joins TRBV12-3 or TRBV12-4 to TRBJ2-7; the match to TRBD1 covers 12 bases. V was clipped by 6 bases and J by 7 bases; unmatched bases: 7. This CDR3 region has 14 residues. The CDR3 is CASSRDRGHQEQYF. Written as DNA, the CDR3 is TGTGCCAGCAGCCGGGACAGGGGGCATCAAGAGCAGTACTTC.

This clonotype was counted a few times. V is TRBV10-3 and J is TRBJ1-6; 12 nucleotides line up with TRBD1. J was trimmed by 9 bases and V by 2 bases; bases with no gene match: 2. The V gene's germline CDR1 is ENHRY and CDR2 SYGVKD. The CDR3 is 15 amino acids. CDR3 region: CAISEGTGGGSPLHF. CDR3 coding DNA: TGTGCCATCAGTGAGGGGACAGGGGGCGGTTCACCCCTCCACTTT.

This clonotype was recorded at least ten times. This sequence joins TRBV5-6 and TRBJ2-1, with D hard to call. The V gene's germline CDR1 is SGHDT and CDR2 YYEEEE. Trimming left V 0 bases short and J 4 bases short, with 11 bases between. The CDR3 is made up of 15 amino acids. The CDR3 DNA sequence: TGTGCCAGCAGCTTGGCGGGTTCTGGGTACAATGAGCAGTTCTTC. Translation: CASSLAGSGYNEQFF.

There are a few counts of this clonotype. J is TRBJ2-3 and V is TRBV10-2, with 10 nucleotides matching TRBD2. V dropped 6 bases and J dropped 7; count of bases not matched to a gene: 10. CDR3 length: 15 amino acids. Per the germline V gene, CDR1 is WSHSY and CDR2 is SAAADI. CDR3 sequence: CASSGGAGGFNTQYF. The CDR3 coding sequence is TGCGCCAGCAGCGGTGGAGCGGGGGGGTTCAATACGCAGTATTTT.

This clonotype appeared a few times. The chain joins TRBV6-2 or TRBV6-3 to TRBJ2-1; 9 bases line up with TRBD1. CDR3 length: 14 residues. CDR1 is MNHEY and CDR2 is SVGEGT in the germline V gene. Unmatched junction bases numbered 3, after V lost 5 bases and J lost 4 bases. Here the CDR3 reads CASSQGQGYNEQFF. CDR3 sequence (DNA): TGTGCCAGCAGTCAGGGACAGGGTTACAATGAGCAGTTCTTC.

This chain joins TRBV4-2 and TRBJ2-3, with 9 nucleotides matching TRBD2. The CDR3 is 19 residues long. V shed 5 bases, J shed 2 bases, and the junction held 17 bases outside the gene matches. Germline assignment: CDR1 LGHNA and CDR2 YNFKEQ. The CDR3 DNA follows: TGTGCCAGCAGCTCAAGGAGAGGGCGGGGGGGCCTTGTCACAGATACGCAGTATTTT. Its translation: CASSSRRGRGGLVTDTQYF.

V usage is TRBV5-1 and J usage is TRBJ2-6; 8 bases agree with TRBD1. The CDR3 has 18 amino acids. Trimming removed 4 bases from V and 0 bases from J; junction bases left unmatched: 9. In germline, CDR1 is SGHRS, CDR2 YFSETQ. CDR3 protein: CASSLAQGVSSGANVLTF. CDR3 coding DNA: TGCGCCAGCAGCCTGGCACAGGGGGTTAGCTCTGGGGCCAACGTCCTGACTTTC.

This clonotype has just a few counts. This chain connects TRBV5-6 to TRBJ1-1, with a tentative D call TRBD1 (5 bases). Trimming removed 4 bases at V and 1 base at J, with 11 bases between. This CDR3 contains 14 residues. Germline CDR1 and CDR2: SGHDT and YYEEEE. As DNA, the CDR3 is TGTGCCAGCAGCGTGGGACGGAAGAACACTGAAGCTTTCTTT. Protein: CASSVGRKNTEAFF.

V usage is TRBV7-2 and J usage is TRBJ2-1; a possible D gene is TRBD2 (5 bases). The length of the CDR3 is 15 residues. Trimming took off 0 bases at V and 3 bases at J, with 9 bases between the two ends. Germline CDR1 is SGHTA and CDR2 is FQGNSA. DNA for the CDR3: TGTGCCAGCAGCTTAGCGGGAGCGTTCTACAATGAGCAGTTCTTC. It codes for CASSLAGAFYNEQFF.

This clonotype was observed at least ten times. The V and J genes are TRBV12-3 or TRBV12-4 and TRBJ2-3, with D perhaps matching TRBD2 (6 bases). The ends were cut back, 8 bases at V and 1 base at J, with 16 bases in the middle. The length of the CDR3 is 15 residues. CDR3 nucleotide sequence: TGTGCCAGCTCTTCGGGGCGGGGTGGCACAGATACGCAGTATTTT. Residues: CASSSGRGGTDTQYF.

This clonotype was counted a few times. The V and J genes are TRBV7-9 and TRBJ2-4, with D possibly TRBD1 on 6 matching bases. V was clipped by 3 bases and J by 7 bases, with 10 bases between them. The CDR3 length is 13 residues. Germline loops: CDR1 SEHNR, CDR2 FQNEAQ (reference sequence). CDR3 region: CASSLGARNIQYF. The CDR3 DNA is TGTGCCAGCAGCTTGGGGGCGAGGAACATTCAGTACTTC.